This is a list of T cell receptor beta chains from one sample in a study of cytomegalovirus exposure and HLA in healthy donors. Profiling relied on immunoSEQ multiplex PCR, and the TCRdb table lists in-frame clones only, not all of them. Among 90,000 to 100,000 clones listed, approximately 72% were seen once. The material sequenced was PBMCs. The origin of the receptors is a woman between 35 and 50 years old in good health and CMV-seronegative. CDR3s include the opening cysteine and the closing phenylalanine or tryptophan. A D gene is named only where the DNA matches it firmly. Only some rows state a clone size, as once, few, many or a class for expanded clones.

j_call d_call v_call clone_size cdr3_aa cdr3_nt
TRBJ2-1 TRBD2 TRBV6-4 . CASSEAAGGRNEQFF TGTGCCAGCAGTGAGGCGGCGGGGGGGAGGAATGAGCAGTTCTTC
TRBJ2-7 . TRBV30 once CAWNRAYEQYF TGTGCCTGGAATCGAGCCTACGAGCAGTACTTC
TRBJ2-3 TRBD1 TRBV30 . CAWTQGYRTDTQYF TGTGCCTGGACACAGGGGTACCGCACAGATACGCAGTATTTT
TRBJ2-2 . TRBV7-2 few CASSEQGNTGELFF TGTGCCAGCAGCGAGCAGGGGAACACCGGGGAGCTGTTTTTT
TRBJ2-5 TRBD2 TRBV9 . CASSVAGGLETQYF TGTGCCAGCAGCGTAGCGGGAGGGTTGGAGACCCAGTACTTC
TRBJ2-7 TRBD2 TRBV9 . CASSAELAGASEQYF TGTGCCAGCAGCGCCGAACTAGCGGGAGCTTCTGAGCAGTACTTC
TRBJ1-1 TRBD1 TRBV18 once CASLDRVADMNTEAFF TGTGCCAGCCTAGACAGGGTCGCGGACATGAACACTGAAGCTTTCTTT
TRBJ2-7 . TRBV28 . CASSGPGLLYEQYF TGTGCCAGCAGTGGACCGGGACTGCTTTACGAGCAGTACTTC
TRBJ2-3 TRBD1 TRBV5-6 . CASSGTGVGTDTQYF TGTGCCAGCAGCGGAACAGGGGTCGGCACAGATACGCAGTATTTT
TRBJ2-4 . TRBV4-1 once CASSQEGVFSKNIQYF TGCGCCAGCAGCCAAGAAGGGGTCTTCTCCAAAAACATTCAGTACTTC
TRBJ1-6 . TRBV6-1 . CASSELGHGNSPLHF TGTGCCAGCAGTGAATTGGGACACGGAAATTCACCCCTCCACTTT
TRBJ1-2 TRBD1 TRBV7-8 . CASSSHRRPQGTNYGYTF TGTGCCAGCAGCTCCCACCGGCGCCCACAGGGGACTAACTATGGCTACACCTTC
TRBJ2-7 . TRBV7-9 . CSSSLYQGHYEQYF TGTTCCAGCAGCTTATATCAGGGTCACTACGAGCAGTACTTC
TRBJ2-5 TRBD1 TRBV7-8 . CASSLEGTGGQETQYF TGTGCCAGCAGCTTAGAGGGGACAGGGGGCCAAGAGACCCAGTACTTC
TRBJ1-2 . TRBV27 . CASSLWGGLGYTF TGTGCCAGCAGTTTATGGGGGGGTTTGGGCTACACCTTC
TRBJ1-1 TRBD1 TRBV9 . CASSRDRGILNTEAFF TGTGCCAGCAGCCGAGACAGGGGAATCTTAAACACTGAAGCTTTCTTT
TRBJ2-1 TRBD2 TRBV2 . CASSGSRTSGRPDEQFF TGTGCCAGCAGTGGTTCCCGGACTAGCGGGAGGCCCGATGAGCAGTTCTTC
TRBJ1-4 TRBD1 TRBV28 once CASRGQVTNEKLFF TGTGCCAGCAGGGGACAGGTGACTAATGAAAAACTGTTTTTT
TRBJ2-3 . TRBV5-1 . CASRGAGDTQYF TGCGCCAGCAGGGGGGCTGGAGATACGCAGTATTTT
TRBJ1-2 . TRBV10-3 few CAISESGDGYTF TGTGCCATCAGTGAGTCCGGTGATGGCTACACCTTC
TRBJ2-4 . TRBV19 . CASTRTAARSGIQYF TGTGCCAGTACAAGAACGGCGGCGCGAAGTGGCATTCAGTACTTC
TRBJ2-3 TRBD2 TRBV19 . CASNPGGPVDTQYF TGTGCCAGTAATCCGGGAGGGCCAGTGGATACGCAGTATTTT
TRBJ1-2 TRBD1 TRBV15 . CATSGQTGGAYGYTF TGTGCCACCAGCGGCCAAACAGGGGGTGCCTATGGCTACACCTTC
TRBJ2-2 TRBD2 TRBV28 . CASSHGTSGRADTGELFF TGTGCCAGCAGCCACGGGACTAGCGGGAGGGCCGACACCGGGGAGCTGTTTTTT
TRBJ2-4 TRBD2 TRBV4-1 . CASSRLAGGGWGKNIQYF TGCGCCAGCAGTAGACTAGCGGGAGGTGGATGGGGCAAAAACATTCAGTACTTC
TRBJ2-6 . TRBV28 few CATYGRASSGANVLTF TGTGCCACCTATGGGCGAGCCAGCTCTGGGGCCAACGTCCTGACTTTC
TRBJ1-1 . TRBV18 . CASSPPAPRGTEAFF TGTGCCAGCTCACCACCGGCACCCCGGGGGACTGAAGCTTTCTTT
TRBJ1-1 . TRBV5-5 few CASSPFSGVTEAFF TGTGCCAGCAGCCCTTTTTCAGGGGTAACTGAAGCTTTCTTT
TRBJ2-1 TRBD2 TRBV5-1 . CATFSGTSGSRYNEQFF TGCGCCACCTTCTCCGGGACTAGCGGGAGTCGGTACAATGAGCAGTTCTTC
TRBJ2-7 . TRBV4-1 few CASSPLGAFGEQYF TGCGCCAGCAGCCCCCTAGGGGCTTTCGGGGAGCAGTACTTC
TRBJ2-4 . TRBV14 . CASSQAGVRAKNIQYF TGTGCCAGCAGCCAAGCGGGAGTCAGAGCCAAAAACATTCAGTACTTC
TRBJ2-7 TRBD2 TRBV7-3 . CASSQEGLAGYEQYF TGTGCCAGCAGCCAAGAGGGGCTAGCGGGCTACGAGCAGTACTTC
TRBJ1-2 . TRBV5-6 . CASSPKDRGRYYGYTF TGTGCCAGCAGCCCAAAGGATCGGGGTCGATATTATGGCTACACCTTC
TRBJ2-3 . TRBV10-1 . CASSESNSFIGTDTQYF TGCGCCAGCAGTGAGTCGAACAGCTTCATTGGCACAGATACGCAGTATTTT
TRBJ2-7 . TRBV27 . CASSSSQFVLYEQYF TGTGCCAGCAGCTCCAGTCAGTTTGTGTTATACGAGCAGTACTTC
TRBJ2-7 TRBD1 TRBV11-2 few CASSLLRGRTDGEQYF TGTGCCAGCAGCTTACTCAGGGGGCGAACTGATGGCGAGCAGTACTTC
TRBJ2-2 . TRBV10-3 few CASTPSVNTGELFF TGTGCCTCCACCCCTAGCGTGAACACCGGGGAGCTGTTTTTT
TRBJ2-7 . TRBV25-1 . CASSDRVHEQYF TGTGCCAGCAGTGACCGTGTCCACGAGCAGTACTTC
TRBJ1-5 . TRBV6-6 . CASRYGQSNQPQHF TGTGCCAGCAGATATGGACAGTCCAATCAGCCCCAGCATTTT
TRBJ2-1 TRBD2 TRBV28 . CASIRLLAGSSSYNEQFF TGTGCCAGCATTCGACTACTAGCGGGGTCTAGCTCCTACAATGAGCAGTTCTTC
TRBJ1-1 . TRBV29-1 . CSVDPGVVAFF TGCAGCGTTGATCCAGGGGTTGTCGCTTTCTTT
TRBJ2-7 TRBD1 TRBV9 . CASSEGTVPYEQYF TGTGCCAGTAGCGAGGGGACAGTTCCCTACGAGCAGTACTTC